This T cell receptor beta chain is drawn from a study of CD8 T cells in Susac syndrome. cDNA came from about 0.5 to 1 ug RNA primed by random hexamers. MiXCR, applied by TCRdb to the immunoSEQ multiplex PCR reads, yields one record per CDR3 protein. This table has around 130,000 distinct CDR3 sequences, roughly 95% appearing once. V lost 2 bases and J lost 7, with 21 bases in between. The CDR3 is 16 residues long. Looked up from germline, CDR1 is GTSNPN and CDR2 is SVGIG (reference sequence). The sample comprised CD4+ T cells from PBMCs. The TCR sequence derives from a human donor with multiple sclerosis. The J gene is TRBJ2-4, the V gene TRBV30; either TRBD1 or TRBD2 may fit D (6 bases each). CDR3 protein: CAWSSPQGGRKNIQYF. The CDR3 region has the DNA TGTGCCTGGAGTTCACCACAGGGAGGTAGGAAGAACATTCAGTACTTC.